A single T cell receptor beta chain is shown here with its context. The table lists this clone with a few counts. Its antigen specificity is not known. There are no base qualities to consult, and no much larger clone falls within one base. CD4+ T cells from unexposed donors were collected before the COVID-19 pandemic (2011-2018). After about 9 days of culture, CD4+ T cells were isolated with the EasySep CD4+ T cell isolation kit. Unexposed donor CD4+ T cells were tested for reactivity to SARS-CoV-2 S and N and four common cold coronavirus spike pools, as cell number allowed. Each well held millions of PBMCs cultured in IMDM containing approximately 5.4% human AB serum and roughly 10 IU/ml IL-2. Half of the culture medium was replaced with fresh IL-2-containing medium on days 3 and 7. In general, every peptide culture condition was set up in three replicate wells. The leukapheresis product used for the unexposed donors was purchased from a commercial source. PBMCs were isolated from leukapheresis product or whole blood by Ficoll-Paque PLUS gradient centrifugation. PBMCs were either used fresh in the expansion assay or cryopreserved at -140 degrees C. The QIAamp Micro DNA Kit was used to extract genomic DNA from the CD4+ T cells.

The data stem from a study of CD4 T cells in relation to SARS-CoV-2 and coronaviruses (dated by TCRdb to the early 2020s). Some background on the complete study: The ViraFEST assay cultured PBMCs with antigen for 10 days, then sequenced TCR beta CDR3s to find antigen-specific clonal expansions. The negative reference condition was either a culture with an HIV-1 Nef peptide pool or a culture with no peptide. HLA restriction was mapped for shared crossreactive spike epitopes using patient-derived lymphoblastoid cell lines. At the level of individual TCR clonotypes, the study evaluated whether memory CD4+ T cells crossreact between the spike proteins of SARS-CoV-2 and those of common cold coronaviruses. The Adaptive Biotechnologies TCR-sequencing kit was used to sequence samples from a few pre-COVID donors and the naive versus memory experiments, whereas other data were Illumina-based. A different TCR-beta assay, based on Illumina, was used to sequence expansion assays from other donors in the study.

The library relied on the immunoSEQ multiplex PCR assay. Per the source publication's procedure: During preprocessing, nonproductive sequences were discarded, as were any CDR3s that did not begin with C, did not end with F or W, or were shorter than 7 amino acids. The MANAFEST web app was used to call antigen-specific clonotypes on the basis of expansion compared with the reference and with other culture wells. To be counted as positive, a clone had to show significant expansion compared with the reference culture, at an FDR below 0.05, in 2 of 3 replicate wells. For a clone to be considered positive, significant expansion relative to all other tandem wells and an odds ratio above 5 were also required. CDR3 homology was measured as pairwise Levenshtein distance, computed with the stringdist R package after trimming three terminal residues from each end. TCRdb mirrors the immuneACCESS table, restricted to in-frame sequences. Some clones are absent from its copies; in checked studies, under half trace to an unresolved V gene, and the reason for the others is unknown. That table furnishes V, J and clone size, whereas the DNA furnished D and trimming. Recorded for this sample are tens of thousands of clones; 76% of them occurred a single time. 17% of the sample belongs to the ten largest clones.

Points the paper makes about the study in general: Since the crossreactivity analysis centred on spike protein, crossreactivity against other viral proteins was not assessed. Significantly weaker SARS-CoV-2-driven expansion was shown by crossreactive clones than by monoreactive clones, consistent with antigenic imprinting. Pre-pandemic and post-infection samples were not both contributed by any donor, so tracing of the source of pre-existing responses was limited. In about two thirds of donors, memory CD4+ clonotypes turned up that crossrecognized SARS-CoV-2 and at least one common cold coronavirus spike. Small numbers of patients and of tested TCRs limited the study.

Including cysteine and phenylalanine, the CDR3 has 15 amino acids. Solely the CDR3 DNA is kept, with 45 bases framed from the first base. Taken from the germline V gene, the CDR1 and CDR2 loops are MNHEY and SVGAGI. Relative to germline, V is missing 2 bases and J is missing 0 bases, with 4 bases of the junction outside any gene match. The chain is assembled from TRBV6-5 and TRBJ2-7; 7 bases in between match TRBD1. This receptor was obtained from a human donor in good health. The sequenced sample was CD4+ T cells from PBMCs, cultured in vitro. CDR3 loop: CASSYRDSPSYEQYF. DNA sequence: TGTGCCAGCAGTTACCGGGACAGTCCCTCCTACGAGCAGTACTTC.